This paragraph reports one TCR beta chain. What it binds is not known. This record belongs to a study of cytomegalovirus exposure and HLA in healthy donors. The V gene end was trimmed by 7 bases and the J gene end by 8 bases; junction bases not matched to a gene: 10. Germline CDR1 is MDHEN and CDR2 is SYDVKM. This CDR3 spans 14 amino acids. PCR involved 60 Vbeta and 13 Jbeta primers. The assay was immunoSEQ multiplex PCR, and TCRdb's table has in-frame clones only and misses some. The table includes 150,000 to 190,000 clones, roughly 81% detected once. Overall study findings and caveats: TCR beta V- and J-gene trimming, according to a later analysis, was linked to a missense DCLRE1C variant.

What was sequenced was PBMCs. The source is a woman younger than 35 in good health and CMV-seronegative. This chain joins TRBV28 and TRBJ2-2, with 7 bases lining up with TRBD1. The CDR3 region is CASKGTASAGELFF. DNA of the CDR3: TGTGCCAGCAAAGGGACAGCCTCGGCGGGGGAGCTGTTTTTT.